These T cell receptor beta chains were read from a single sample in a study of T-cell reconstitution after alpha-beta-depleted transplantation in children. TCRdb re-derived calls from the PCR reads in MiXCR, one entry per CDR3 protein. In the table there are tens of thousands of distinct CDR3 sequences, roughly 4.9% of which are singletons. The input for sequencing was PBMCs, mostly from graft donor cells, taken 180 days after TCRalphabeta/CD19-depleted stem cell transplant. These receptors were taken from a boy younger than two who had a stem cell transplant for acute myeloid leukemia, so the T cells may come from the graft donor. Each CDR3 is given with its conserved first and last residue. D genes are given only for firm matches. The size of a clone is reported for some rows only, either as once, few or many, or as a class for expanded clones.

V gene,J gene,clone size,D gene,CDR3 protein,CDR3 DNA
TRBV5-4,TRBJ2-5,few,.,CASSSRANEETQYF,TGTGCCAGCAGCTCCCGGGCGAACGAAGAGACCCAGTACTTC
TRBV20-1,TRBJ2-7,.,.,CSASVPFSYEQYF,TGCAGTGCTAGTGTTCCCTTCTCCTACGAGCAGTACTTC
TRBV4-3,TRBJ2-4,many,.,CASSQAVTSNIQYF,TGCGCCAGCAGCCAGGCGGTAACTTCCAACATTCAGTACTTC
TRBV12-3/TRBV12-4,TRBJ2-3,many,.,CASSETYLTSTDTQYF,TGTGCCAGCAGCGAAACTTACCTGACTAGCACAGATACGCAGTATTTT
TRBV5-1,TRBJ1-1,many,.,CASSLVRPPDTEAFF,TGCGCCAGCAGCTTGGTTAGGCCTCCAGACACTGAAGCTTTCTTT
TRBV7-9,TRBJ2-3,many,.,CASTPALDTGPPDTQYF,TGTGCCAGCACCCCTGCCCTGGACACAGGGCCCCCAGATACGCAGTATTTT
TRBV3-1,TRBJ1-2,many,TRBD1,CASSQEPGGTGTSIYGYTF,TGTGCCAGCAGCCAAGAGCCGGGGGGGACAGGGACATCTATATACGGCTACACCTTC
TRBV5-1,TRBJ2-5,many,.,CASSLGQGGQETQYF,TGCGCCAGCAGCTTGGGGCAGGGTGGCCAAGAGACCCAGTACTTC
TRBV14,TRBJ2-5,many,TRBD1,CASSQDRDRKRETQYF,TGTGCCAGCAGCCAAGATAGGGACAGGAAGAGGGAGACCCAGTACTTC
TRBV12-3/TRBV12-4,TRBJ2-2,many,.,CASSPTPGQGSGYTGELFF,TGTGCCAGCAGTCCAACCCCAGGGCAGGGCTCGGGGTACACCGGGGAGCTGTTTTTT
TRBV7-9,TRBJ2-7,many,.,CASSRSRPLSGYEQYF,TGTGCCAGCAGCAGATCCAGGCCGCTCTCCGGCTACGAGCAGTACTTC
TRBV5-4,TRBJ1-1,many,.,CASSFARVNTEAFF,TGTGCCAGCAGCTTCGCCAGGGTGAACACTGAAGCTTTCTTT
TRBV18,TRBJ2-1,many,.,CASSNSGNEQFF,TGTGCCAGCTCAAACAGCGGAAATGAGCAGTTCTTC
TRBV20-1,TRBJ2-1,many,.,CSARPGVRSYNEQFF,TGCAGTGCTAGACCGGGGGTTCGCTCCTACAATGAGCAGTTCTTC
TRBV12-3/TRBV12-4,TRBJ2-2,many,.,CASSHIPLASGELFF,TGTGCCAGCAGCCATATCCCCCTAGCGTCCGGGGAGCTGTTTTTT
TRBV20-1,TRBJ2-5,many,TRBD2,CSARAPAWTSGSETQYF,TGCAGTGCTAGGGCCCCCGCCTGGACTAGCGGGAGTGAGACCCAGTACTTC
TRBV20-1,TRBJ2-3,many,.,CSAGGGTDTQYF,TGCAGTGCAGGGGGGGGCACAGATACGCAGTATTTT
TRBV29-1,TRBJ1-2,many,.,CSVHLNYGYTF,TGCAGCGTCCACCTGAACTATGGCTACACCTTC
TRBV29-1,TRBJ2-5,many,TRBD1,CSSTGGEKTQYF,TGCAGCTCGACAGGGGGCGAGAAGACCCAGTACTTC
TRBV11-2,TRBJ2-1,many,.,CASPGEGPPPHNEQFF,TGTGCCAGTCCCGGAGAGGGTCCCCCGCCCCACAATGAGCAGTTCTTC
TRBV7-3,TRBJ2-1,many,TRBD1,CASSTPGTGGENEQFF,TGTGCCAGCAGCACACCCGGGACAGGCGGGGAGAATGAGCAGTTCTTC
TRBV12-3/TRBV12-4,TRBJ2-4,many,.,CASSLDSPGHPLAKNIQYF,TGTGCCAGCAGTTTAGATTCCCCGGGACACCCATTAGCCAAAAACATTCAGTACTTC
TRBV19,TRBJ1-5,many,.,CASSIVGGNQPQHF,TGTGCCAGTAGTATAGTGGGCGGGAATCAGCCCCAGCATTTT
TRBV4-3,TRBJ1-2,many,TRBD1,CASSQVGTGKGGYTF,TGCGCCAGCAGCCAAGTTGGGACAGGGAAGGGTGGCTACACCTTC
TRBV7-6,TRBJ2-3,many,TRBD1,CASSLAHRGTDTQYF,TGTGCCAGCAGCTTAGCCCACAGGGGGACAGATACGCAGTATTTT
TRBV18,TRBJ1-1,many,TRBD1,CASSTSGTGTEAFF,TGTGCCAGCTCAACATCCGGGACAGGCACTGAAGCTTTCTTT
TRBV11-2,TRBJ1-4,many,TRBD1,CASSPRRGTGLVEKLFF,TGTGCCAGCAGCCCTAGAAGGGGGACAGGGCTGGTTGAAAAACTGTTTTTT
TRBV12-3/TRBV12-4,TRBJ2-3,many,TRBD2,CASILWASGDTQYF,TGTGCCAGCATTCTATGGGCTAGCGGGGATACGCAGTATTTT
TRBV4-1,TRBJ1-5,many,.,CASSQGSGWGGVQPQHF,TGCGCCAGCAGCCAAGGGTCGGGATGGGGGGGGGTACAGCCCCAGCATTTT
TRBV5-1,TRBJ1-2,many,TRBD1,CASSVTQGGLDGYTF,TGCGCCAGCAGCGTAACACAGGGGGGATTAGATGGCTACACCTTC
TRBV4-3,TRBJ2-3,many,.,CASSPNSMGVRADTQYF,TGCGCCAGCAGCCCCAACTCTATGGGGGTCCGTGCCGATACGCAGTATTTT
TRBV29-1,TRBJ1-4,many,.,CSAEGGEKLFF,TGCAGCGCTGAGGGGGGGGAAAAACTGTTTTTT
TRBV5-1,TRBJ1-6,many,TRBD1,CASSLDRGFNSPLHF,TGCGCCAGCAGCTTGGACAGGGGATTCAATTCACCCCTCCACTTT
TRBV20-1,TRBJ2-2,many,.,CSARDYGNGELFF,TGCAGTGCTAGAGATTATGGGAACGGGGAGCTGTTTTTT
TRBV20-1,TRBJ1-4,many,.,CSARDEAAREKLFF,TGCAGTGCTAGAGATGAGGCAGCACGAGAAAAACTGTTTTTT
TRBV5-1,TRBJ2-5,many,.,CASSLAPLQETQYF,TGCGCCAGCAGCTTGGCCCCACTCCAAGAGACCCAGTACTTC
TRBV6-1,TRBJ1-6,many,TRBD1,CASKLRTGGYNSPLHF,TGTGCCAGCAAATTAAGAACAGGGGGATATAATTCACCCCTCCACTTT
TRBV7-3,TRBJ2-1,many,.,CASSLSPITGLGYNEQFF,TGTGCCAGCAGCTTAAGCCCCATTACAGGGTTAGGTTACAATGAGCAGTTCTTC
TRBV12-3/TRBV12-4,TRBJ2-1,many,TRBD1,CASSFRTGGFNEQFF,TGTGCCAGCAGTTTTAGGACAGGGGGTTTCAATGAGCAGTTCTTC
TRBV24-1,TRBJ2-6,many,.,CATSDLRGSGANVLTF,TGTGCCACCAGTGATTTGAGGGGCTCTGGGGCCAACGTCCTGACTTTC
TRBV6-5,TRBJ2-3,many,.,CASSYSRGTTDTQYF,TGTGCCAGCAGTTACTCGAGGGGGACCACAGATACGCAGTATTTT
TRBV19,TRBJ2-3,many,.,CASSNLVTDTQYF,TGTGCCAGTAGTAACCTGGTCACAGATACGCAGTATTTT
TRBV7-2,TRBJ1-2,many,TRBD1,CASSERGQGPPYGYTF,TGTGCCAGCAGCGAGCGGGGACAGGGACCCCCCTATGGCTACACCTTC
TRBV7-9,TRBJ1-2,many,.,CASSLGAGGYTF,TGTGCCAGCAGCTTAGGCGCGGGAGGCTACACCTTC
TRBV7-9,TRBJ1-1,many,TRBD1,CASSSRDRGTEAFF,TGTGCCAGCAGCTCCCGGGACAGGGGGACTGAAGCTTTCTTT